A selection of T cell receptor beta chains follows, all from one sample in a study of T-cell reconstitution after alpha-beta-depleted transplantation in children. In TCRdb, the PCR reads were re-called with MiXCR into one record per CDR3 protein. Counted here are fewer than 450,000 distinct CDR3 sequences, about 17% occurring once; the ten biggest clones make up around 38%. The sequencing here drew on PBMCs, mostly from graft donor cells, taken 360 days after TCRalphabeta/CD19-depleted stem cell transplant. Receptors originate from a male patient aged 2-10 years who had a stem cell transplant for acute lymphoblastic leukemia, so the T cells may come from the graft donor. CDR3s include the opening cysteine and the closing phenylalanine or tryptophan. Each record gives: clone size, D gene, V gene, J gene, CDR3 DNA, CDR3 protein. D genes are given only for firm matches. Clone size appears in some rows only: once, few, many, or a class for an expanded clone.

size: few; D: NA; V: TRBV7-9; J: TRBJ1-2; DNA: TGTGCCAGCAGCTTCGGGCTTCAAAACTATGGCTACACCTTC; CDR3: CASSFGLQNYGYTF
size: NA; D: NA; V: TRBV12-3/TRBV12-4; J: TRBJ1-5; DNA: TGTGCCAGCAGTTTAGAGACCCGTAATCAGCCCCAGCATTTT; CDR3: CASSLETRNQPQHF
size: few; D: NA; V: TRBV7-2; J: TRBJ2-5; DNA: TGTGCCAGCAGCTTGGGCCTTATCGCGGAGCCAAAAGAGACCCAGTACTTC; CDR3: CASSLGLIAEPKETQYF
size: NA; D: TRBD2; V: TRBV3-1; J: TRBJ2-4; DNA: TGTGCCAGCAGCCCCACGGGACTAGATATAAACATTCAGTACTTC; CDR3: CASSPTGLDINIQYF
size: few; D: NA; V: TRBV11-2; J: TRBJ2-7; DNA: TGTGCCAGCAGCTTAGGCATCCTCGGGGGACAATTAAACGAGCAGTACTTC; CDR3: CASSLGILGGQLNEQYF
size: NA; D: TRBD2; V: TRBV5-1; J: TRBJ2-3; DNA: TGCGCCAGCAGCTTGGATCTAGCGGGAGGCACAGATACGCAGTATTTT; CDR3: CASSLDLAGGTDTQYF
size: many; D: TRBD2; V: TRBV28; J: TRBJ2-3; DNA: TGTGCCAGCAGTTTACCTACTCCGGGACTAGCGGGAGGTCCAGATACGCAGTATTTT; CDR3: CASSLPTPGLAGGPDTQYF
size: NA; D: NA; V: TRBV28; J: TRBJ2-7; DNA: TGTGCCAGCCGAATAACAGGGAACTACGAGCAGTACTTC; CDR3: CASRITGNYEQYF
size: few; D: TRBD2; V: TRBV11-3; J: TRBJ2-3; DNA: TGTGCCAGCAGCTTGGGACTAGCGCCTAGCACAGATACGCAGTATTTT; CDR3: CASSLGLAPSTDTQYF
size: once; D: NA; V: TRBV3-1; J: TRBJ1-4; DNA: TGTGCCAGCAGCCAGGAGCCATCTCAAGAAAAACTGTTTTTT; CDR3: CASSQEPSQEKLFF
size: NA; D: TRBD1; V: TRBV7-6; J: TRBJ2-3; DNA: TGTGCCAGCAGCTTACCCAGGGGGCAGGGAGATACGCAGTATTTT; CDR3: CASSLPRGQGDTQYF
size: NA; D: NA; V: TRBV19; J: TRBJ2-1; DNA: TGTGCCAGTAGTATAGATCGGAGGCTTACGGGCAATGAGCAGTTCTTC; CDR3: CASSIDRRLTGNEQFF
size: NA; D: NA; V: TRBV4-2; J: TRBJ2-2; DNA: TGTGCCAGCAGCCTACTCTATGACACCGGGGAGCTGTTTTTT; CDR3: CASSLLYDTGELFF
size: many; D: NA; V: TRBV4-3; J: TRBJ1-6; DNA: TGCGCCAGCAGCCAGGAGGTTGTCTCACCCCTCCACTTT; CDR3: CASSQEVVSPLHF
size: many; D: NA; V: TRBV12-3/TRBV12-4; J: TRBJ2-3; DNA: TGTGCCAGCAGTCCTTATGGTAGTGAGGCAGATACGCAGTATTTT; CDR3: CASSPYGSEADTQYF
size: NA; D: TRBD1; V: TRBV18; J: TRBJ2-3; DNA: TGTGCCAGCTCACCACCGGTAGGGGGCCCCAGCACAGATACGCAGTATTTT; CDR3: CASSPPVGGPSTDTQYF
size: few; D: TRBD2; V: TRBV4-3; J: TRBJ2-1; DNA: TGCGCCAGCAGCCAAGATGGGACTAGTTACAATGAGCAGTTCTTC; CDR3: CASSQDGTSYNEQFF
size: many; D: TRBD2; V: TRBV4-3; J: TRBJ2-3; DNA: TGCGCCAGCAGCCAAGAGTCTGCCGAGCGGGAGTGGGATACGCAGTATTTT; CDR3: CASSQESAEREWDTQYF